This TCR beta chain was sequenced for a study of blood T cell repertoires in COVID-19 (dated by TCRdb to the early 2020s). Background on the whole study: The collaborator samples originated in the United States, Italy and Spain and spanned the acute and convalescent phases of COVID-19. The prospective study material was composed of cDNA or gDNA derived from T cells, B-cell-depleted T cells, or PBMCs. Deeply sampled blood TCRbeta repertoires from subjects exposed to, actively infected with, or recovered from COVID-19 were included in the dataset. The repertoires were released in a freely available public database intended as a resource for research on the immune response to SARS-CoV-2. The samples were drawn from the first 160 participants of the ongoing ImmuneRACE study and from 950 to 1,500 subjects provided by 6 global collaborators. The sample metadata nearly always contained a de-identified subject ID, COVID-19 status, age in years and sex. HLA class I and class II types, where available, came from metadata supplied by the sample provider rather than from assay-based typing.

Regarding this clone: The clone's antigen remains unknown. There are no base qualities to consult, and no much larger clone falls within one base.

Whole blood was collected in K2EDTA tubes by collaborating institutions according to the institutions' own protocols. For TCRbeta analysis, collaborator samples were shipped as frozen whole blood, as isolated PBMCs, or as DNA extracted from either sample type. Broader findings and caveats from the paper: How much clinical and demographic metadata was included differed by source and by participant, and the metadata was provided uncurated.

TCRbeta CDR3 regions were amplified from genomic DNA using the immunoSEQ Assay, a bias-controlled multiplex PCR. In the authors' own workflow: The number of nucleated cells in each sample was estimated by amplification of reference gene primers within the assay. To quantify the absolute abundance of each unique TCRbeta CDR3 rearrangement, sequence reads were collapsed and filtered. For each sample, productive Simpson clonality was calculated by taking the square root of Simpson's diversity index across productive rearrangements. TCRdb provides this immuneACCESS table in a form limited to in-frame rearrangements. Some clones are lacking; in checked studies, under half of them reflect an unresolved V gene, and why the rest are absent is not known. The V and J calls and clone size are taken from that table; D and trimming were inferred from the DNA. In this sample the table shows roughly 50,000 clones, about 88% of which occur a single time. About a sixth of the sample goes to the ten largest clones.

The receptor was derived from a human donor with active COVID-19. The donor label of this sample is uncertain. The sample was peripheral blood.

The sequenced DNA is TGCGCCAGCAGCCCCGGACAGAGCACAGATACGCAGTATTTT. It encodes CASSPGQSTDTQYF. The chain uses TRBV5-1 and TRBJ2-3; TRBD1 is a possible D gene, resting on 6 matching bases. Its CDR3 holds 14 amino acids, cysteine through phenylalanine. Left in the record is the CDR3 DNA by itself, 42 bases read in frame from the first base. V was cut back by 4 bases and J by 0 bases, leaving a gap of 9 bases between them. The germline V gene yields SGHRS for CDR1 and YFSETQ for CDR2.